This T cell receptor beta chain was found in a study of a mutant IDH1 vaccine in newly diagnosed glioma. Study context: Most patients had received both radiotherapy and temozolomide, the prior options being radiotherapy, temozolomide, or both. Participants attended visit V12, the safety follow-up, at week 35, and then attended visit V13 at week 47.

CDR1 SGHRS and CDR2 YFSETQ come from the germline V gene. V lost 6 bases and J 1 base, leaving 7 bases between the germline ends. CDR3 length equals 12 residues. The study, taken as a whole, reports: Patients showed vaccine-induced immune responses at a rate of 93.3%.

Repertoires were generated with immunoSEQ multiplex PCR, while TCRdb's copy carries only in-frame clones and drops some. The table has tens of thousands of clones, roughly four fifths seen once; the top ten hold 3.5% to 4%. The sample holds a few counts of this clone. Antigen: not known. Described time point: week 47, end of study. Each dose of the vaccine consisted of 300 ug of mutant IDH1 20-mer peptide, with topical imiquimod. The source material was PBMCs, sampled from a glioma patient whose treatment included an IDH1 peptide vaccine. The source is a man aged 30 to 45 with glioma. This chain links TRBV5-1 with TRBJ1-1, with no clear D. Here the CDR3 reads CASISANTEAFF. Here the CDR3 DNA reads TGCGCCAGCATCTCGGCGAACACTGAAGCTTTCTTT.